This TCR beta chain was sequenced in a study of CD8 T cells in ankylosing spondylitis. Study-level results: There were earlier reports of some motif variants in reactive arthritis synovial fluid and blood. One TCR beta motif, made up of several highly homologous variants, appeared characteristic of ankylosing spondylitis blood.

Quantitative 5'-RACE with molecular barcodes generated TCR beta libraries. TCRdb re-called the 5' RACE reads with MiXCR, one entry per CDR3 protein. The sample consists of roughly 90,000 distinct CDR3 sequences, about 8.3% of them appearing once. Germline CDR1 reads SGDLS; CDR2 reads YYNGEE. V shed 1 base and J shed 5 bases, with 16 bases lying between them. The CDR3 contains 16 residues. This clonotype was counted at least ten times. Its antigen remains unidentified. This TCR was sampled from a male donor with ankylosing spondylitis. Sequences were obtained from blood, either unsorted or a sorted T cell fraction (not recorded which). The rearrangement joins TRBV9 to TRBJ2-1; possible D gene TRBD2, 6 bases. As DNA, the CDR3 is TGTGCCAGCAGCGTAACTCGGGAGTGGGGGGACAATGAGCAGTTCTTC. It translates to CASSVTREWGDNEQFF. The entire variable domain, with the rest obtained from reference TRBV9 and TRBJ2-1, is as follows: DSGVTQTPKHLITATGQRVTLRCSPRSGDLSVYWYQQSLDQGLQFLIQYYNGEERAKGNILERFSAQQFPDLHSELNLSSLELGDSALYFCASSVTREWGDNEQFFGPGTRLTVL.